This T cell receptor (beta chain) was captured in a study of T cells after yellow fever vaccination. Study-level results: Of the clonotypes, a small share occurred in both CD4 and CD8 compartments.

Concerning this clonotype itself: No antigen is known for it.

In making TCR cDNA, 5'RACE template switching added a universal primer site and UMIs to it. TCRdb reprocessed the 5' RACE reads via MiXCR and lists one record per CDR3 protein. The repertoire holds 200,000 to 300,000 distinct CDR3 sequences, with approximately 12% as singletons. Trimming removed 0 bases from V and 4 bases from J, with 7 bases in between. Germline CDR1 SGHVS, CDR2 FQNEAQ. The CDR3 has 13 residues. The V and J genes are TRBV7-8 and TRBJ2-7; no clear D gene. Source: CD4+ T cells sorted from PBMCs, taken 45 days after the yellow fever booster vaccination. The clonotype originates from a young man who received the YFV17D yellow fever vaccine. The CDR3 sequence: CASSLALWYEQYF. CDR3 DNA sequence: TGTGCCAGCAGCTTAGCGCTTTGGTACGAGCAGTACTTC.